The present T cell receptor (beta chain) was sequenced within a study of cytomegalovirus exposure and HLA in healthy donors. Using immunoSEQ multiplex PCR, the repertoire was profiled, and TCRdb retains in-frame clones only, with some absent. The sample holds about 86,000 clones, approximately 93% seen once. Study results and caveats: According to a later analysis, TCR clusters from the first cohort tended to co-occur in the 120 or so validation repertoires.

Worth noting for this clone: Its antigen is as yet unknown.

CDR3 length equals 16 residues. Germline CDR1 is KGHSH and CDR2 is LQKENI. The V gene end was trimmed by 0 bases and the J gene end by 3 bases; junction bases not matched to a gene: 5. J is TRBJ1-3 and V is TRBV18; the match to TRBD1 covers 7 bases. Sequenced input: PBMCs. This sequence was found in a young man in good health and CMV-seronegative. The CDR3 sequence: CASSPPKGGSGNTIYF. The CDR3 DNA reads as TGTGCCAGCTCACCACCGAAAGGGGGCAGTGGAAACACCATATATTTT.